These 20 T cell receptor beta chains originate from one sample sequenced in a study of blood T cells in healthy people across ages. The use of a sample-barcoded 5' primer and a J-beta primer mix characterized a second PCR of roughly 6 to 12 cycles. From the 5' RACE reads, TCRdb called clonotypes with MiXCR, one entry per CDR3 protein. The data contain hundreds of thousands of distinct CDR3 sequences, roughly 50% of them singletons. Material: blood. The receptors stem from a man between 60 and 70 years old in good health.

The V gene is TRBV2, the J gene TRBJ2-7; D is unresolved. The J call may be incorrect, as the DNA end agrees better with TRBJ2-5. This CDR3 has 12 residues. Germline CDR1 SNHLY, CDR2 FYNNEI. CDR3 in DNA: TGTGCCAGCAGAGGAGATCCGGAGACCCAGTACTTC. Its translation: CASRGDPETQYF.

The chain is built from TRBV4-1 and TRBJ2-4, with a weak D call TRBD2 (6 bases). With the DNA end fitting TRBJ2-7 better, the J assignment may be wrong. Germline CDR1 MGHRA, CDR2 YSYEKL. This CDR3 spans 16 amino acids. The CDR3 coding sequence is TGCGCCAGCAGCCAAAACCCGGGACTGGGGAGCTACGAGCAGTACTTC. This codes for CASSQNPGLGSYEQYF.

This clonotype has a handful of counts. The V call is TRBV5-1, the J call TRBJ2-1; 11 bases are shared with TRBD2. The germline V gene encodes CDR1 SGHRS and CDR2 YFSETQ. This CDR3 comprises 16 residues. V trimming: 4 bases; J trimming: 0 bases; junction bases outside the gene matches: 3. The CDR3 sequence is CASSILAGASYNEQFF. The CDR3 DNA reads as TGCGCCAGCAGCATACTAGCGGGGGCCTCCTACAATGAGCAGTTCTTC.

V gene TRBV4-2 combines with J gene TRBJ1-1; 9 bases agree with TRBD1. Trimming cost V 0 bases and J 5 bases; bases outside gene matches: 4. Germline values: CDR1 LGHNA, CDR2 YNFKEQ. This CDR3 has 15 residues. The DNA of the CDR3 is TGTGCCAGCAGCCAAGATCCCGGGACAGGGACTGAAGCTTTCTTT. Encoded protein: CASSQDPGTGTEAFF.

This chain uses TRBV12-5 with TRBJ2-1; D is unclear. V gave up 2 bases and J gave up 9 bases, with 2 bases separating them. The CDR3 has 10 amino acids. Germline values: CDR1 LGHNT, CDR2 FRNRAP. This CDR3 reads CASGLSEQFF. Written as DNA, the CDR3 is TGTGCTAGTGGTTTGAGTGAGCAGTTCTTC.

This clonotype occurred a few times. V and J are TRBV3-1 and TRBJ2-1, with 9 bases that match TRBD2. Germline loops: CDR1 LGHDT, CDR2 YNNKEL (reference sequence). The CDR3 sequence is 15 residues long. Germline trimming cut 4 bases from V and 6 bases from J; bases unmatched to any gene: 7. CDR3 loop: CASSRASGVSNEQFF. CDR3 bases: TGTGCCAGCAGCCGAGCTAGCGGGGTCTCCAATGAGCAGTTCTTC.

V and J are TRBV7-6 and TRBJ2-7, with D perhaps TRBD1 (7 bases). The CDR3 totals 15 residues. Germline values: CDR1 SGHVS, CDR2 FNYEAQ. Trimming left V 4 bases short and J 2 bases short, with 15 bases between. CDR3 loop: CASSSRRDRPYEQYF. CDR3 coding DNA: TGTGCCAGCAGCTCCCGGAGGGACAGACCCTACGAGCAGTACTTC.

This chain links TRBV20-1 with TRBJ2-1; D unclear. With 0 bases removed from V and 4 bases from J, the gap between germline ends came to 7 bases. Germline V gives CDR1 DFQATT, CDR2 SNEGSKA (reference sequence). The CDR3 contains 13 residues. CDR3 nucleotides: TGCAGTGCTAGAGATTCTCTTTACAATGAGCAGTTCTTC. Amino acids: CSARDSLYNEQFF.

The chain carries TRBV20-1 and TRBJ2-7; perhaps TRBD1 as D (6 bases). The CDR3 loop spans 13 amino acids. Germline V gives CDR1 DFQATT, CDR2 SNEGSKA (reference sequence). V was clipped by 6 bases and J by 3 bases, with 15 bases between them. The CDR3 nucleotides are TGCAGTGCCCCAACAGGGAACCGCTACGAGCAGTACTTC. Translated, it gives CSAPTGNRYEQYF.

V is TRBV5-1 and J is TRBJ2-1; TRBD1 might be the D (7 bases). The CDR3 extends over 14 amino acids. Trimming cost V 4 bases and J 7 bases, with 15 bases left between them. Germline assignment: CDR1 SGHRS and CDR2 YFSETQ. CDR3: CASSRGTDLNEQFF. The CDR3 bases are TGCGCCAGCAGCCGCGGGACAGACTTGAATGAGCAGTTCTTC.

The V gene is TRBV5-1, the J gene TRBJ2-5, with D hard to call. The CDR3 consists of 13 residues. The germline gives CDR1 SGHRS, CDR2 YFSETQ. Between the trimmed V and J ends, which lost 0 bases and 5 bases, there was a span of 8 bases. CDR3 in DNA: TGCGCCAGCAGCTTGGAGGCCTTGGAGACCCAGTACTTC. It specifies CASSLEALETQYF.

This chain uses TRBV5-1 with TRBJ2-4, with 10 bases aligning to TRBD2. Matching the DNA end better, TRBJ2-5 makes the J call doubtful. Per the germline V gene, CDR1 is SGHRS and CDR2 is YFSETQ. This CDR3 region has 17 residues. The CDR3 spells CASSLGGTSVPRETQYF. For the CDR3, the DNA is TGCGCCAGCAGCTTGGGAGGGACTAGCGTCCCGAGGGAGACCCAGTACTTC.

This chain uses TRBV9 with TRBJ1-2; a possible D gene is TRBD1 (6 bases). V was clipped by 4 bases and J by 8 bases, with 21 bases between them. From germline, CDR1 is SGDLS and CDR2 YYNGEE. The CDR3 extends over 15 amino acids. The CDR3 DNA follows: TGTGCCAGCAGCCCAGCGAGGGGGACCAAGAGGGGCTACACCTTC. Its translation: CASSPARGTKRGYTF.

The chain is built from TRBV10-3 and TRBJ2-7; 8 nucleotides match TRBD2. The junction had 7 bases not matched to a gene; V was cut back by 6 bases and J by 0 bases. CDR3 size: 15 residues. Germline CDR1 ENHRY, CDR2 SYGVKD. The CDR3 DNA sequence: TGTGCCATCAGATCGGGGGGGGACAACTCCTACGAGCAGTACTTC. Its protein is CAIRSGGDNSYEQYF.

V usage is TRBV25-1 and J usage is TRBJ1-4; 11 bases are a match to TRBD1. After removal of 6 bases from V and 4 bases from J, the junction contained 10 bases not matched to a gene. From germline, CDR1 is MGHDK and CDR2 SYGVNS. CDR3 size: 17 residues. The CDR3 region is CASRPGQGDAGNEKLFF. Here the CDR3 DNA reads TGTGCCAGCAGACCGGGACAGGGGGATGCGGGTAATGAAAAACTGTTTTTT.

In its sample, this clonotype was seen a few times. The chain couples TRBV5-1 to TRBJ2-1; 7 nucleotides match TRBD1. J gave up 10 bases and V 4 bases, and 8 bases lay outside the gene matches. In germline, CDR1 is SGHRS, CDR2 YFSETQ. The length of the CDR3 is 13 residues. The CDR3 bases are TGCGCCAGCAGCGCTACAGGGGTCAGCGAGCAGTTCTTC. It is translated as CASSATGVSEQFF.

The chain combines TRBV29-1 with TRBJ2-2; TRBD2 aligns across 7 bases. The CDR3 sequence is 16 residues long. CDR1 and CDR2 (germline): SQVTM, ANQGSEA. V dropped 6 bases and J dropped 5; count of bases not matched to a gene: 15. The CDR3 sequence: CSVPRGRGASTGELFF. The CDR3 DNA reads as TGCAGCGTCCCCCGCGGGAGAGGGGCGAGTACCGGGGAGCTGTTTTTT.

V gene TRBV20-1 combines with J gene TRBJ1-5; a weak D match, TRBD1 (5 bases). The CDR3 sequence is 13 residues long. Germline V CDR1 and CDR2: DFQATT, SNEGSKA (reference sequence). V was clipped by 5 bases and J by 1 base, with 9 bases between them. CDR3 coding DNA: TGCAGTGCTGGGGGGGAGAGCAATCAGCCCCAGCATTTT. As protein: CSAGGESNQPQHF.

The gene calls are TRBV6-1 and TRBJ2-7, with D tentatively TRBD1 or TRBD2 (6 bases each). V was shortened by 7 bases and J by 0 bases, with 22 bases between the two germline ends. This CDR3 is built from 17 residues. Germline loops: CDR1 MNHNS, CDR2 SASEGT. This CDR3 is CASTMVVGGAYSYEQYF. The CDR3 DNA is TGTGCCAGCACCATGGTGGTGGGGGGCGCCTACTCCTACGAGCAGTACTTC.

The chain links TRBV5-1 to TRBJ1-1, with 7 bases aligning to TRBD1. J lost 4 bases, V lost 3 bases, and 6 bases had no gene match. The CDR3 has 14 amino acids. Germline CDR1 and CDR2: SGHRS and YFSETQ. The CDR3 DNA follows: TGCGCCAGCAGCTCTCAGGGGGGCGTCACTGAAGCTTTCTTT. This gives the protein CASSSQGGVTEAFF. Complete variable domain (other parts from reference TRBV5-1 and TRBJ1-1): KAGVTQTPRYLIKTRGQQVTLSCSPISGHRSVSWYQQTPGQGLQFLFEYFSETQRNKGNFPGRFSGRQFSNSRSEMNVSTLELGDSALYLCASSSQGGVTEAFFGQGTRLTVV.